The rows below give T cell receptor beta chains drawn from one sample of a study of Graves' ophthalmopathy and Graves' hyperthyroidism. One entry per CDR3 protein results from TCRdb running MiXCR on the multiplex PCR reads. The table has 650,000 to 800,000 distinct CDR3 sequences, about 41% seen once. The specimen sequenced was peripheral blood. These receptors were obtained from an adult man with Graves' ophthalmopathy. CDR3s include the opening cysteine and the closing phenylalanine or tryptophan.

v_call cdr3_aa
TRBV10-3 CASSRWGRGGSNQPQHF
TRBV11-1 CASRRAGGHRTDTQYF
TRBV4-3 CASSQDIGFRASNQPQHF
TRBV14 CASSQESTGASPLHF
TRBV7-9 CASSSLAGGNTGELFF
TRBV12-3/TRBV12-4 CASSLFGSLGEQYF
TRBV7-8 CASSPQTSGQETQYF
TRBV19 CASRTTGAGTLFF
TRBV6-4 CASSPQGGPPQHF
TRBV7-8 CASSQAWETQYF
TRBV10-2 CASRNRDSIAGGSTGELFF
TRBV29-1 CSGGHLNTEAFF
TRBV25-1 CASSQRGGASYGYTF
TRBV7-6 CASSAEGRGRTGELFF
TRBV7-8 CASSLVGASGTGELFF
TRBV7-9 CASSKQGGEQYF
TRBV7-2 CASSFGGLKAYEQYF
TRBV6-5 CASSYPNTEAFF
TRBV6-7 CASSETGYGSSGNTIYF
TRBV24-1 CATSDPGTTLSGELFF
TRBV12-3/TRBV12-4 CASSYSLMYERYF
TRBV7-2 CASSLGVGAPLHF
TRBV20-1 CSSSGQGVQETQYF
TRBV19 CASSIGGDGAQETQYF
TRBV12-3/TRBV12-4 CASRSEGVGGYTF
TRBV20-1 CSVGTGDGSHF
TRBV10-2 CASSDGGLAGVGYEQYF
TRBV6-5 CASRDRGELFF